A single sample gave rise to the 27 T cell receptor beta chains below, sequenced in a study of T cell responses to AZD1222 COVID-19 vaccine. Generated by immunoSEQ multiplex PCR, the TCRdb table keeps only in-frame clones and is missing some. The data show about 160,000 clones, with about 90% seen just once and roughly 4.4% held by the top ten. The material sequenced was peripheral blood, taken on day 0 of MenACWY control vaccination. The receptors originated from an adult in good health.

This chain connects TRBV9 to TRBJ1-5, with a tentative D call TRBD1 (6 bases). Germline-derived CDR1 and CDR2 are SGDLS and YYNGEE. Trimming removed 3 bases at V and 6 bases at J, with 13 bases between. The CDR3 length is 14 residues. CDR3 region: CASSADDRFQPQHF. CDR3 coding DNA: TGTGCCAGCAGCGCCGACGACAGGTTTCAGCCCCAGCATTTT.

This chain joins TRBV5-6 and TRBJ2-5; D remains unclear. CDR1 is SGHDT, CDR2 YYEEEE, per germline. CDR3 length equals 11 residues. Deletions cut 3 bases from V and 9 bases from J, with 9 bases between. Written as DNA, the CDR3 is TGTGCCAGCAGCTCTTCAGTGGCCCAGTACTTC. The encoded protein is CASSSSVAQYF.

This chain connects TRBV11-3 to TRBJ2-5; D unclear. Trimming stripped 4 bases from V and 5 bases from J, with 8 bases between. Germline V gene sequence: CDR1 SGHNT, CDR2 YENEEA. The CDR3 has 12 amino acids. DNA of the CDR3: TGTGCCAGCAGCTCGACCCCCGAGACCCAGTACTTC. Translation: CASSSTPETQYF.

The rearrangement links TRBV19 to TRBJ1-2, with unresolved D. This CDR3 has 14 residues. The V end lost 7 bases, the J end lost 4 bases, and 16 bases lay between the germline ends. Germline assignment: CDR1 LNHDA and CDR2 SQIVND (reference sequence). The CDR3 region is CASTPGSRGYGYTF. CDR3 bases: TGTGCCAGTACTCCCGGGTCTCGAGGCTATGGCTACACCTTC.

This clone is labeled as medium-sized. The chain combines TRBV9 with TRBJ1-3, with TRBD1 identical over 10 bases. The J segment lost 0 bases and the V segment lost 4 bases, leaving 7 bases of the junction unmatched. Per germline, CDR1 SGDLS and CDR2 YYNGEE. The CDR3 covers 17 residues. CDR3 nucleotides: TGTGCCAGCAGCTTCCCGACAGGGGGCTCCTCTGGAAACACCATATATTTT. This gives the protein CASSFPTGGSSGNTIYF. Full variable domain (outside the CDR3, taken from reference TRBV9 and TRBJ1-3): DSGVTQTPKHLITATGQRVTLRCSPRSGDLSVYWYQQSLDQGLQFLIQYYNGEERAKGNILERFSAQQFPDLHSELNLSSLELGDSALYFCASSFPTGGSSGNTIYFGEGSWLTVV.

This chain uses TRBV7-2 with TRBJ2-1, with D unresolved. The CDR3 spans 16 residues. CDR1 and CDR2 (germline): SGHTA, FQGNSA. Trimming removed 2 bases from V and 0 bases from J, with 11 bases in between. CDR3: CASSLRVRSSYNEQFF. The CDR3 DNA sequence: TGTGCCAGCAGCTTAAGGGTCCGAAGCTCCTACAATGAGCAGTTCTTC.

The chain joins TRBV9 to TRBJ1-1; D remains unclear. Germline values: CDR1 SGDLS, CDR2 YYNGEE. The CDR3 covers 15 residues. Between the trimmed V and J ends, which lost 4 bases and 1 base, there was a span of 14 bases. CDR3 in DNA: TGTGCCAGCAGCTTAACATGGACTTCGAACACTGAAGCTTTCTTT. The encoded protein is CASSLTWTSNTEAFF.

The count of this clone is one. The rearrangement links TRBV24-1 to TRBJ1-1; tentatively, D is TRBD1 (5 bases). Trimming removed 10 bases from V and 8 bases from J, with 16 bases in between. CDR1 is KGHDR and CDR2 is SFDVKD in the germline V gene. The CDR3 covers 12 residues. The CDR3 sequence is CATRDSSQEAFF. The CDR3 region has the DNA TGTGCCACGCGGGACTCTAGCCAGGAAGCTTTCTTT.

The chain combines TRBV27 with TRBJ1-2; no clear D. The V and J ends lost 3 bases and 0 bases respectively, with 5 bases between them. The CDR3 length is 13 residues. CDR1 is MNHEY, CDR2 SMNVEV, per germline (reference sequence). The CDR3 DNA reads as TGTGCCAGCAGTTTCAGGACTAACTATGGCTACACCTTC. Translation gives CASSFRTNYGYTF.

This chain connects TRBV2 to TRBJ1-1; 9 nucleotides match TRBD1. This CDR3 has 15 amino acids. Germline-derived CDR1 and CDR2 are SNHLY and FYNNEI. J lost 4 bases, V lost 7 bases, and 10 bases had no gene match. CDR3 sequence: CASNDRDRAGTEAFF. The CDR3 DNA reads as TGTGCCAGCAACGATAGGGACAGGGCGGGCACTGAAGCTTTCTTT.

The rearrangement links TRBV6-5 to TRBJ2-2; D may be TRBD1 (6 bases). Deletions cut 6 bases from V and 7 bases from J, with 18 bases between. This CDR3 comprises 15 residues. Germline values: CDR1 MNHEY, CDR2 SVGAGI. The CDR3 spells CASRRNTGLGGELFF. The CDR3 nucleotides are TGTGCCAGCAGACGCAATACAGGGTTAGGCGGGGAGCTGTTTTTT.

The gene calls are TRBV24-1 and TRBJ2-1; the match to TRBD2 covers 8 bases. The V and J ends lost 2 bases and 8 bases, in that order; junction bases with no gene match: 7. CDR1 KGHDR and CDR2 SFDVKD come from the germline V gene. The CDR3 is made up of 15 amino acids. For the CDR3, the DNA is TGTGCCACCAGTGATTCTTCTAGCGGGCCCGATGAGCAGTTCTTC. It is translated as CATSDSSSGPDEQFF.

As regards this clone: A read error may account for a junction end that differs from germline. V usage is TRBV7-2 and J usage is TRBJ2-3; D remains unclear. Per germline, CDR1 SGHTA and CDR2 FQGNSA. This CDR3 has 14 amino acids. CDR3 amino acids: CASTLRRSTDTQYF. CDR3 coding DNA: TGTGCCAGCACCTTACGACGCAGCACAGATACGCAGTATTTT.

This chain links TRBV7-8 with TRBJ2-5; tentatively, D is TRBD1 (6 bases). The germline CDR1 and CDR2 sequences are SGHVS and FQNEAQ. This CDR3 spans 13 amino acids. V was pared by 5 bases and J by 4 bases, with 11 bases between. CDR3 sequence reads: CASSPQGGETQYF. The CDR3 region has the DNA TGTGCCAGCAGCCCACAGGGTGGAGAGACCCAGTACTTC.

The chain couples TRBV7-2 to TRBJ2-1, with 7 bases fitting TRBD2. Trimming removed 6 bases from V and 0 bases from J; junction bases left unmatched: 8. This CDR3 has 16 amino acids. Germline V gene sequence: CDR1 SGHTA, CDR2 FQGNSA. CDR3 region: CASSLSGGGSYNEQFF. The DNA of the CDR3 is TGTGCCAGCAGTCTTTCGGGGGGAGGCTCCTACAATGAGCAGTTCTTC.

This chain joins TRBV12-3 or TRBV12-4 and TRBJ1-2, with TRBD1 identical over 11 bases. Losses at the gene ends were 11 bases for V and 7 bases for J; bases not matched to a gene: 9. CDR3 length: 13 amino acids. The CDR3 coding sequence is TGTGCCTCTCGGACAGGGGGCTACGGTGGCTACACCTTC. It encodes CASRTGGYGGYTF.

Concerning this clone itself: Other DNA sequences within the sample encode an identical CDR3. V usage is TRBV6-5 and J usage is TRBJ2-3; D unresolved. The CDR3 totals 11 residues. In germline, CDR1 is MNHEY, CDR2 SVGAGI. Deletions cut 4 bases from V and 3 bases from J, with 2 bases between. CDR3 residues: CASSSTDTQYF. CDR3 coding DNA: TGTGCCAGCAGTTCTACAGATACGCAGTATTTT.

The chain carries TRBV5-1 and TRBJ1-4, with 9 bases identical to TRBD1. Germline loops: CDR1 SGHRS, CDR2 YFSETQ. The CDR3 is 17 residues long. J lost 2 bases, V lost 4 bases, and 9 bases had no gene match. CDR3 nucleotides: TGCGCCAGCAGCCGGGGTGGACAGGGGTTTACTAATGAAAAACTGTTTTTT. Residues: CASSRGGQGFTNEKLFF.

The rearrangement joins TRBV28 to TRBJ2-1; TRBD2 matches at 15 bases. The CDR3 is 18 residues long. Germline CDR1 reads MDHEN; CDR2 reads SYDVKM. Trimming cost V 5 bases and J 0 bases; bases outside gene matches: 5. The CDR3 coding sequence is TGTGCCAGCAGTGGACTAGCGGGAGGGGGTAGCTCCTACAATGAGCAGTTCTTC. It yields the protein CASSGLAGGGSSYNEQFF.

CDR3 nucleotides: TGTGCCAGCAGCTTGGGACAGGGTCCCACAGATACGCAGTATTTT. Its translation: CASSLGQGPTDTQYF. The chain combines TRBV7-9 with TRBJ2-3, with 9 bases identical to TRBD1. The CDR3 is made up of 15 amino acids. Trimming at V came to 3 bases and at J to 2 bases, leaving 3 bases not matched to a gene. Germline loops: CDR1 SEHNR, CDR2 FQNEAQ (reference sequence). The variable domain in full, completed from reference TRBV7-9 and TRBJ2-3, reads DTGVSQNPRHKITKRGQNVTFRCDPISEHNRLYWYRQTLGQGPEFLTYFQNEAQLEKSRLLSDRFSAERPKGSFSTLEIQRTEQGDSAMYLCASSLGQGPTDTQYFGPGTRLTVL.

The chain has TRBV28 and TRBJ2-6; 9 nucleotides line up with TRBD1. With 7 bases clipped from V and 1 base from J, the junction kept 5 bases outside the gene matches. The CDR3 is 16 amino acids. The germline gives CDR1 MDHEN, CDR2 SYDVKM. The CDR3 spells CASNPQGASGANVLTF. The CDR3 DNA sequence: TGTGCCAGCAACCCACAGGGGGCGTCTGGGGCCAACGTCCTGACTTTC. Full variable domain (outside the CDR3, taken from reference TRBV28 and TRBJ2-6): DVKVTQSSRYLVKRTGEKVFLECVQDMDHENMFWYRQDPGLGLRLIYFSYDVKMKEKGDIPEGYSVSREKKERFSLILESASTNQTSMYLCASNPQGASGANVLTFGAGSRLTVL.

A note on this clone: Different DNA sequences within this sample yield the same CDR3. The genes are TRBV7-3 and TRBJ2-5; D tentatively reads TRBD1 or TRBD2 (5 bases each). V lost 3 bases to trimming and J lost 2 bases, with 7 bases between them. The germline V gene encodes CDR1 SGHTA and CDR2 FQGTGA. The CDR3 totals 13 residues. This CDR3 is CASSFGAQETQYF. Here the CDR3 DNA reads TGTGCCAGCAGCTTCGGGGCTCAAGAGACCCAGTACTTC.

V gene TRBV9 combines with J gene TRBJ2-2; 8 positions agree with TRBD1. The V gene end was trimmed by 3 bases and the J gene end by 5 bases; junction bases not matched to a gene: 6. The CDR3 sequence is 15 residues long. Germline V gene data show CDR1 as SGDLS and CDR2 as YYNGEE. CDR3: CASSGGQVRTGELFF. Here the CDR3 DNA reads TGTGCCAGCAGCGGGGGACAGGTCAGAACCGGGGAGCTGTTTTTT.

This clone was detected once. This chain uses TRBV19 with TRBJ2-3; no definite D call. Per the germline V gene, CDR1 is LNHDA and CDR2 is SQIVND (reference sequence). The CDR3 totals 13 residues. The V gene lost 7 bases and the J gene lost 2 bases, with 10 bases spanning the gap. The CDR3 spells CASMTSSTDTQYF. Written as DNA, the CDR3 is TGTGCCAGTATGACATCCTCCACAGATACGCAGTATTTT.

The chain links TRBV14 to TRBJ1-1, with a possible D match to TRBD1 (5 bases). Germline V lookup: CDR1 SGHDN, CDR2 FVKESK. V was clipped by 0 bases and J by 4 bases, with 15 bases between them. The CDR3 length is 16 residues. The CDR3 loop reads CASSQDLTGGSTEAFF. The CDR3 region has the DNA TGTGCCAGCAGCCAAGACCTAACAGGCGGTAGCACTGAAGCTTTCTTT.

The chain joins TRBV4-2 to TRBJ2-1; D ambiguous. The V and J ends lost 1 base and 3 bases respectively, with 10 bases between them. This CDR3 has 15 residues. Germline CDR1 reads LGHNA; CDR2 reads YNFKEQ. The CDR3 nucleotides read TGTGCCAGCAGCCAAGCTAACGGGTTCTACAATGAGCAGTTCTTC. It is translated as CASSQANGFYNEQFF.

V usage is TRBV28 and J usage is TRBJ2-1; 8 nucleotides line up with TRBD2. Germline V CDR1 and CDR2: MDHEN, SYDVKM. V lost 8 bases, J lost 2 bases, and 8 bases stayed unmatched. The CDR3 has 15 residues. In DNA, the CDR3 is TGTGCCAGCTGGGCGGGAGGCTACCCCTACAATGAGCAGTTCTTC. Protein: CASWAGGYPYNEQFF.